This is a list of T cell receptor beta chains from one sample in a study of cytomegalovirus exposure and HLA in healthy donors. Generated by immunoSEQ multiplex PCR, the TCRdb table keeps only in-frame clones and is missing some. Of about 220,000 clones in the sample, 65% to 85% are singletons; the top ten hold 11% to 15%. Sequencing was carried out using PBMCs. These receptors all come from a woman in her twenties or thirties in good health and CMV-seropositive. CDR3s include the opening cysteine and the closing phenylalanine or tryptophan. Fields, in order: V gene, J gene, D gene, clone size, CDR3 DNA, CDR3 protein. A D gene is named only where the DNA matches it firmly. Rows may omit the clone size; those that give it use once, few, many or a size class.

v_call: TRBV4-3; j_call: TRBJ2-1; d_call: NA; clone_size: NA; cdr3_nt: TGCGCCAGCAGCCAAGAGCACTATTCCTACAATGAGCAGTTCTTC; cdr3_aa: CASSQEHYSYNEQFF
v_call: TRBV11-2; j_call: TRBJ1-1; d_call: NA; clone_size: NA; cdr3_nt: TGTGCCAGCAGCCAAGGCGACAGGAAAGTTGAAGCTTTCTTT; cdr3_aa: CASSQGDRKVEAFF
v_call: TRBV7-9; j_call: TRBJ1-2; d_call: TRBD1; clone_size: few; cdr3_nt: TGTGCCAGCAGCTTTCCTCCGGGACAGACCCAGCTTGGCTACACCTTC; cdr3_aa: CASSFPPGQTQLGYTF
v_call: TRBV29-1; j_call: TRBJ1-1; d_call: NA; clone_size: NA; cdr3_nt: TGCAGCGTTGAAGATGATAGGGGGATGAACACTGAAGCTTTCTTT; cdr3_aa: CSVEDDRGMNTEAFF
v_call: TRBV6-5; j_call: TRBJ2-5; d_call: TRBD2; clone_size: NA; cdr3_nt: TGTGCCAGCAAAGGGGCGGGAGGGCCGCGGGAGACCCAGTACTTC; cdr3_aa: CASKGAGGPRETQYF
v_call: TRBV10-3; j_call: TRBJ2-7; d_call: NA; clone_size: once; cdr3_nt: TGTGCCATCAGTGAACCCAGAGACTACGAGCAGTACTTC; cdr3_aa: CAISEPRDYEQYF
v_call: TRBV1; j_call: TRBJ1-5; d_call: NA; clone_size: NA; cdr3_nt: TGCACCAGCAGCCAAATGATAAAGAAAGCAACGACAGGGGGTACGTTGGGCAATCAGCCCCAGCATTTT; cdr3_aa: CTSSQMIKKATTGGTLGNQPQHF
v_call: TRBV7-2; j_call: TRBJ1-3; d_call: NA; clone_size: many; cdr3_nt: TGTGCCAGCAGCCCCCCTTATGACGCGCGTCGGTCTGGAAACACCATATATTTT; cdr3_aa: CASSPPYDARRSGNTIYF
v_call: TRBV19; j_call: TRBJ1-1; d_call: NA; clone_size: NA; cdr3_nt: TGTGCCAGTAGGGCGACAGGGAACACTGAAGCTTTCTTT; cdr3_aa: CASRATGNTEAFF
v_call: TRBV18; j_call: TRBJ1-5; d_call: NA; clone_size: NA; cdr3_nt: TGTGCCAGCTCACCTGGGGGTCAGCCCCAGCATTTT; cdr3_aa: CASSPGGQPQHF
v_call: TRBV6-1; j_call: TRBJ1-5; d_call: NA; clone_size: once; cdr3_nt: TGTGCCAGCACTTGGGCCCCGCAGGAGCCCCAGCATTTT; cdr3_aa: CASTWAPQEPQHF
v_call: TRBV2; j_call: TRBJ2-3; d_call: NA; clone_size: many; cdr3_nt: TGTGCCAGTATGTTAGGCACAGATACGCAGTATTTT; cdr3_aa: CASMLGTDTQYF
v_call: TRBV5-6; j_call: TRBJ1-5; d_call: NA; clone_size: once; cdr3_nt: TGTGCCAGCAGCTTGACCGGGGGAGATCAGCCCCAGCATTTT; cdr3_aa: CASSLTGGDQPQHF
v_call: TRBV7-6; j_call: TRBJ2-1; d_call: NA; clone_size: once; cdr3_nt: TGTGCCAGCAGCTTAGCTCTCTTTAGCGAGCAGTTCTTC; cdr3_aa: CASSLALFSEQFF
v_call: TRBV6-5; j_call: TRBJ2-2; d_call: TRBD2; clone_size: many; cdr3_nt: TGTGCCAGCAGTTCTCTAGCGGGAGGCAGCACCGGGGAGCTGTTTTTT; cdr3_aa: CASSSLAGGSTGELFF
v_call: TRBV25-1; j_call: TRBJ2-3; d_call: NA; clone_size: NA; cdr3_nt: TGTGCCAGCAGCACTCGGACGTACACAGATACGCAGTATTTT; cdr3_aa: CASSTRTYTDTQYF
v_call: TRBV29-1; j_call: TRBJ2-2; d_call: TRBD2; clone_size: NA; cdr3_nt: TGCAGCGTTGAGTCTGGCGGGAGGGGCACCGGGGAGCTGTTTTTT; cdr3_aa: CSVESGGRGTGELFF
v_call: TRBV6-5; j_call: TRBJ2-7; d_call: NA; clone_size: NA; cdr3_nt: TGTGCCAGCAGTCTAGCCGGGGACTGGGCCTACGAGCAGTACTTC; cdr3_aa: CASSLAGDWAYEQYF
v_call: TRBV6-5; j_call: TRBJ1-1; d_call: NA; clone_size: NA; cdr3_nt: TGTGCCAGCAGGTGGCGGGGTGTGAACACTGAAGCTTTCTTT; cdr3_aa: CASRWRGVNTEAFF
v_call: TRBV29-1; j_call: TRBJ1-2; d_call: NA; clone_size: NA; cdr3_nt: TGCAGCGTTGAAGGGACACCTTCCCCCTATGGCTACACCTTC; cdr3_aa: CSVEGTPSPYGYTF
v_call: TRBV9; j_call: TRBJ2-5; d_call: TRBD2; clone_size: NA; cdr3_nt: TGTGCCAGCAAACCTCGACTAGCGGGAGAAGAGACCCAGTACTTC; cdr3_aa: CASKPRLAGEETQYF
v_call: TRBV5-1; j_call: TRBJ1-1; d_call: NA; clone_size: NA; cdr3_nt: TGCGCCAGCAGCTTGAACAGGGCGAACACTGAAGCTTTCTTT; cdr3_aa: CASSLNRANTEAFF
v_call: TRBV10-3; j_call: TRBJ2-3; d_call: TRBD2; clone_size: NA; cdr3_nt: TGTGCCATCAGCCGACTAGCGGGAGTCGGGGATACGCAGTATTTT; cdr3_aa: CAISRLAGVGDTQYF
v_call: TRBV18; j_call: TRBJ2-7; d_call: NA; clone_size: NA; cdr3_nt: TGTGCCAGCTCCTGGACGGAGTCCTACGAGCAGTACTTC; cdr3_aa: CASSWTESYEQYF
v_call: TRBV19; j_call: TRBJ1-1; d_call: NA; clone_size: NA; cdr3_nt: TGTGCCAGTAGCGAACGGGGGGACACTGAAGCTTTCTTT; cdr3_aa: CASSERGDTEAFF
v_call: TRBV9; j_call: TRBJ1-1; d_call: NA; clone_size: NA; cdr3_nt: TGTGCCAGCAGCCCCGGGGGGAACACTGAAGCTTTCTTT; cdr3_aa: CASSPGGNTEAFF
v_call: TRBV2; j_call: TRBJ1-1; d_call: NA; clone_size: NA; cdr3_nt: TGTGCCAGCAGTGAAGCGGGAAGGGCCGCAGGTAGTTGGGCCACTGAAGCTTTCTTT; cdr3_aa: CASSEAGRAAGSWATEAFF
v_call: TRBV28; j_call: TRBJ2-6; d_call: NA; clone_size: NA; cdr3_nt: TGTGCCAGCAGTCCGAGTACCGGGACATGGCGCTCTGGGGCCAACGTCCTGACTTTC; cdr3_aa: CASSPSTGTWRSGANVLTF
v_call: TRBV9; j_call: TRBJ2-5; d_call: NA; clone_size: NA; cdr3_nt: TGTGCCAGCAGCGCCAGGAGAGGTCAAGAGACCCAGTACTTC; cdr3_aa: CASSARRGQETQYF
v_call: TRBV15; j_call: TRBJ1-1; d_call: TRBD1; clone_size: NA; cdr3_nt: TGTGCCACCAGCTTAACCTCAGGGGGCATTTACACTGAAGCTTTCTTT; cdr3_aa: CATSLTSGGIYTEAFF
v_call: TRBV9; j_call: TRBJ1-1; d_call: NA; clone_size: NA; cdr3_nt: TGTGCCAGCAGCGTCACAGCGAACACTGAAGCTTTCTTT; cdr3_aa: CASSVTANTEAFF
v_call: TRBV7-6; j_call: TRBJ1-5; d_call: NA; clone_size: NA; cdr3_nt: TGTGCCAGCAGCTTAGCTGCGGGGACCCATCAGCCCCAGCATTTT; cdr3_aa: CASSLAAGTHQPQHF
v_call: TRBV7-9; j_call: TRBJ2-4; d_call: NA; clone_size: few; cdr3_nt: TGTGCCAGCAGATCTATAATGTCGACCGGGGGCATTCAGTACTTC; cdr3_aa: CASRSIMSTGGIQYF
v_call: TRBV6-5; j_call: TRBJ2-6; d_call: NA; clone_size: NA; cdr3_nt: TGTGCCGCTGGACATCTAATATCTGGGGCCAACGTCCTGACTTTC; cdr3_aa: CAAGHLISGANVLTF
v_call: TRBV2; j_call: TRBJ1-2; d_call: TRBD1; clone_size: NA; cdr3_nt: TGTGCCAGCAGGCCCTCCGGGACAGCGAACTATGGCTACACCTTC; cdr3_aa: CASRPSGTANYGYTF
v_call: TRBV6-5; j_call: TRBJ1-2; d_call: NA; clone_size: NA; cdr3_nt: TGTGCCAGCAGTTACGCCGACAGAGATGGCTACACCTTC; cdr3_aa: CASSYADRDGYTF
v_call: TRBV4-2; j_call: TRBJ1-2; d_call: NA; clone_size: NA; cdr3_nt: TGTGCCAGCAGTGCCGGTAGACCCTATGGCTACACCTTC; cdr3_aa: CASSAGRPYGYTF
v_call: TRBV2; j_call: TRBJ1-1; d_call: NA; clone_size: NA; cdr3_nt: TGTGCCAGCAAGTCGTCGTATACCGGGGACACTGAAGCTTTCTTT; cdr3_aa: CASKSSYTGDTEAFF
v_call: TRBV9; j_call: TRBJ1-3; d_call: NA; clone_size: NA; cdr3_nt: TGTGCCAGCAGCGTAGACAGAGAAAACACCATATATTTT; cdr3_aa: CASSVDRENTIYF
v_call: TRBV6-4; j_call: TRBJ1-2; d_call: NA; clone_size: few; cdr3_nt: TGTGCCAGCAAAGGGGCAGGCGATTATGGCTACACCTTC; cdr3_aa: CASKGAGDYGYTF
v_call: TRBV4-1; j_call: TRBJ2-1; d_call: NA; clone_size: NA; cdr3_nt: TGCGCCAGCAGCCAGACTACTTTTGAGCAGTTCTTC; cdr3_aa: CASSQTTFEQFF
v_call: TRBV5-4; j_call: TRBJ2-5; d_call: NA; clone_size: NA; cdr3_nt: TGTGCCAGCAGCTTGGTTAGGTCAGAGACCCAGTACTTC; cdr3_aa: CASSLVRSETQYF
v_call: TRBV27; j_call: TRBJ2-7; d_call: TRBD1; clone_size: few; cdr3_nt: TGTGCCAGCAGGCGGACAGGCGTCTACGAGCAGTACTTC; cdr3_aa: CASRRTGVYEQYF
v_call: TRBV5-6; j_call: TRBJ1-2; d_call: NA; clone_size: NA; cdr3_nt: TGTGCCAGCAGGTCCGGGACCGCACCGCCGAGAACCTTC; cdr3_aa: CASRSGTAPPRTF
v_call: TRBV4-1; j_call: TRBJ2-7; d_call: NA; clone_size: NA; cdr3_nt: TGCGCCAGCAGCCAAGAGGGGAGCGCGAACTACGAGCAGTACTTC; cdr3_aa: CASSQEGSANYEQYF
v_call: TRBV29-1; j_call: TRBJ2-6; d_call: TRBD1; clone_size: NA; cdr3_nt: TGCAGCGTTGAAGTTCGCGACAGGGGGCATGCTGGGGCCAACGTCCTGACTTTC; cdr3_aa: CSVEVRDRGHAGANVLTF
v_call: TRBV6-1; j_call: TRBJ2-2; d_call: TRBD2; clone_size: NA; cdr3_nt: TGTGCCAGCGGGACTAGCGGCACCGGGGAGCTGTTTTTT; cdr3_aa: CASGTSGTGELFF
v_call: TRBV15; j_call: TRBJ2-2; d_call: TRBD2; clone_size: NA; cdr3_nt: TGTGCCACCAGCAGAGAAACTAGCGGGACCACCGGGGAGCTGTTTTTT; cdr3_aa: CATSRETSGTTGELFF
v_call: TRBV6-5; j_call: TRBJ1-2; d_call: NA; clone_size: NA; cdr3_nt: TGTGCCACCCGGAGGGGCGTCGGCTACACCTTC; cdr3_aa: CATRRGVGYTF
v_call: TRBV2; j_call: TRBJ1-5; d_call: TRBD1; clone_size: NA; cdr3_nt: TGTGCCAGCGGGGGACAGGGGCCTCAGCCCCAGCATTTT; cdr3_aa: CASGGQGPQPQHF
v_call: TRBV5-1; j_call: TRBJ2-3; d_call: TRBD2; clone_size: NA; cdr3_nt: TGCGCCAGCAGCTCGGGTGGGAGACTAGCGCTTATCACAGATACGCAGTATTTT; cdr3_aa: CASSSGGRLALITDTQYF
v_call: TRBV30; j_call: TRBJ2-1; d_call: NA; clone_size: NA; cdr3_nt: TGTGCCTGGAGTCTCCGACCCTTCCCCTCTTTCAATGAGCAGTTCTTC; cdr3_aa: CAWSLRPFPSFNEQFF
v_call: TRBV27; j_call: TRBJ2-7; d_call: NA; clone_size: NA; cdr3_nt: TGTGCCAGCAGTTTATCGGGGGACTACGAGCAGTACTTC; cdr3_aa: CASSLSGDYEQYF
v_call: TRBV5-4; j_call: TRBJ1-2; d_call: NA; clone_size: NA; cdr3_nt: TGTGCCAGCAGCTTGCGGGTCAACTATGGCTACACCTTC; cdr3_aa: CASSLRVNYGYTF
v_call: TRBV7-9; j_call: TRBJ1-2; d_call: NA; clone_size: NA; cdr3_nt: TGTGCCAGCAGCTTACCCGCAGATGGCTACACCTTC; cdr3_aa: CASSLPADGYTF